This T cell receptor (beta chain) is from a study of identical twins (TCRdb year 2016). Turning to the overall study: The study deep-sequenced TCR alpha and beta repertoires from monozygotic twins, unrelated adults of various ages and cord blood to test whether fetal clonotypes persist. To rule out contamination, the twin experiments were replicated at different times with different library preparation protocols. The study at large found these results: Because the same donors could not be followed over many years, the conclusions relied on cross-sectional statistical analysis. Out-of-frame TCR alpha sharing in monozygotic twins was systematically underestimated by recombination models, whereas sharing between unrelated individuals was in agreement with the recombination models. Abundant cord blood beta clonotypes had fewer insertions, young adult naive repertoires showed a similar but weaker trend, and memory repertoires showed no such trend. Invariant T cells such as MAIT and iNKT could partly confound zero-insertion analyses, although diverse VJ usage argued against such confounding for most clonotypes. Compared with coincidental sharing between unrelated individuals, out-of-frame TCR alpha sequences shared between twins showed an excess of sequences with low generation probability. A weaker excess of twin sharing was found in beta out-of-frame sequences because the signal-to-noise ratio was lowered by fewer shared sequences.

Receptor libraries were prepared by 5' RACE. Data came from an Illumina HiSeq 2000. Template switching added a universal primer binding site, and the final cDNA carried a unique molecular identifier that allowed TCR cDNA molecules to be counted accurately. First-strand cDNA for TCR alpha and beta chains was synthesized from specific primers in the conserved constant-segment region. To control for contamination, each cDNA library was double barcoded with a SMART-Mk sample barcode plus Illumina barcodes. Two successive PCR steps introduced TruSeq adapter sequences along with Illumina sample barcodes. TCR alpha and beta cDNA libraries were sequenced on the Illumina HiSeq platform with custom primers. Per the source publication's procedure: MiGEC was used to process raw reads and extract unique molecular identifiers, and MiXCR was used to find CDR3 positions. Recombination models were inferred per individual with the repgenHMM and IGoR tools using an EM algorithm. The analysis of shared clonotypes was done with the tcR package in R, with sharing normalized by the product of cloneset sizes. To study raw recombination without the effects of thymic and clonal selection, out-of-frame nonproductive sequences were analyzed. The public reads were reanalyzed by TCRdb: fastp trimming at Q25, MiXCR alignment, in-frame beta chains only. For every CDR3 protein sequence, its rows merge into one entry that carries the most common genes and DNA. What appears here as the V and J calls and clone size reflects TCRdb's work, not the paper's. For this sample the table gives some 460,000 distinct CDR3 sequences, of which approximately 15% were detected only once. Over 0.5% of the sample is held by the ten biggest clonotypes.

The CDR3 holds 18 amino acids from the cysteine to the phenylalanine. Only the CDR3 region is kept as DNA, spanning 54 bases read in frame from base 1. V trim: 0 bases; J trim: 2 bases; unmatched bases: 6. As encoded in the germline V gene, CDR1 is MNHEY while CDR2 is SVGAGI. Every donor in the study was a healthy Caucasian. Three pairs of female monozygotic twins, all aged about 18 to 30 years, made up the twin cohort. CD4+ and CD8+ T cell populations were isolated with positive isolation kits from Invitrogen. In regard to this clonotype: Its cognate antigen has yet to be identified. The sample holds no much larger clone one base away, and base qualities are not on file.

The same data also went into a second study, on yellow fever vaccine responses in identical twins. As noted in the second study: According to the authors, the vaccine-induced T cell response in identical twins seemed to be partly convergent and partly specific to each individual. In the study, vaccine-responding T cell clones were precisely tracked in identical twins.

The chain is made from TRBV6-5 and TRBJ2-6; 8 of the junction bases match TRBD1. The TCR comes from a young woman in good health. Sequenced input: CD4+ T cells sorted from blood. The CDR3 reads CASSYSSGGAAGANVLTF. The sequenced DNA is TGTGCCAGCAGTTACTCATCAGGGGGCGCAGCTGGGGCCAACGTCCTGACTTTC.